Listed below are T cell receptor beta chains from one sample, sequenced in a study of shared clonotypes between healthy human individuals. Produced via immunoSEQ multiplex PCR; TCRdb's table is partial and in-frame only. This table has 850,000 to 1,100,000 clones, roughly 77% appearing once. Sequencing input: memory CD4+ T cells from PBMCs. The receptors here all came from a man younger than 30 in good health. Some clones in this sample may be carry-over from other donors' samples. Both conserved end residues are part of each CDR3. The D gene is left open where the match is weak. Some rows mark clone size as missing; the rest say once, few, many or name a class of expanded clone.

CDR3nt	CDR3aa	v_gene	d_gene	j_gene	abundance
TGCGCCAGCAGCCAAGGCCTTTCCTACAATGAGCAGTTCTTC	CASSQGLSYNEQFF	TRBV4-1	-	TRBJ2-1	-
TGTGCCAGCGGTTTGGCAGAAAAACTGTTTTTT	CASGLAEKLFF	TRBV6-6	-	TRBJ1-4	-
TGTGCCATTCAGGGGGGTAACAGGGAGGCCGAGCAGTACTTC	CAIQGGNREAEQYF	TRBV2	-	TRBJ2-7	-
TGTGCCAGCAGCTTCCGAGAGGGGTCCTACGAGCAGTACTTC	CASSFREGSYEQYF	TRBV7-2	-	TRBJ2-7	-
TGTGCCAGCTCACCTTTAGGGGAAACAGATACGCAGTATTTT	CASSPLGETDTQYF	TRBV18	-	TRBJ2-3	-
TGTGCCAGCAGCCCCACAGGGGCGAACACTGAAGCTTTCTTT	CASSPTGANTEAFF	TRBV7-3	TRBD1	TRBJ1-1	many
TGTGCTACCCACGCAGGGCAGTTCTTC	CATHAGQFF	TRBV12-5	-	TRBJ2-1	few
TGTGCCAGCAGTTACGTCGGACCCAATCAGCCCCAGCATTTT	CASSYVGPNQPQHF	TRBV6-5	-	TRBJ1-5	-
TGTGCCAGCAGCTTAGTTCAGAAGGAGGAGTTCTTC	CASSLVQKEEFF	TRBV7-9	-	TRBJ2-1	-
TGTGCCAGCAGCCGGTTGACAGGGGCCGAGACCCAGTACTTC	CASSRLTGAETQYF	TRBV9	TRBD1	TRBJ2-5	-
TGTGCCAGCAGCCGGAAGGGGGGATCCACTGAAGCTTTCTTT	CASSRKGGSTEAFF	TRBV5-6	-	TRBJ1-1	-
TGTGCCAGCAGCATCTACCAAGCGGGCCCTGGTGTAGAGCAGTACTTC	CASSIYQAGPGVEQYF	TRBV13	-	TRBJ2-7	many
TGTGCCAGCAGCCCGATAGCGGGAGGGGCCCACAATGAGCAGTTCTTC	CASSPIAGGAHNEQFF	TRBV11-2	TRBD2	TRBJ2-1	-
TGTGCCAGTAGTACAAACAGGAATGGAGACTATGGCTACACCTTC	CASSTNRNGDYGYTF	TRBV19	-	TRBJ1-2	-
TGCGCCAGCAGCCAAGAAGGTGCCGGACATTATAATTCACCCCTCCACTTT	CASSQEGAGHYNSPLHF	TRBV4-1	-	TRBJ1-6	many
TGTGCCAGCAGACAGGGGTTCGCTAATGAAAAACTGTTTTTT	CASRQGFANEKLFF	TRBV6-6	TRBD1	TRBJ1-4	once
TGTGCCAGCAGCCTCATCCTGACTCGAAAGAAAGAGACCCAGTACTTC	CASSLILTRKKETQYF	TRBV5-8	-	TRBJ2-5	-
TGCAGTGTCAGCGTCAGGACTGAAGCTTTCTTT	CSVSVRTEAFF	TRBV20-1	-	TRBJ1-1	-
TGTGCCAGCAGTTCGCCCGGGACAGGGGGCTACGAGCAGTACTTC	CASSSPGTGGYEQYF	TRBV28	TRBD1	TRBJ2-7	-
TGCGCCAGCAGCGAGGGACCGCCGAACACCGGGGAGCTGTTTTTT	CASSEGPPNTGELFF	TRBV5-1	-	TRBJ2-2	-
TGCGCCAGCGGGACCACAGGGGAAGAGACCCAGTACTTC	CASGTTGEETQYF	TRBV5-1	TRBD1	TRBJ2-5	once
TGTGCCAGCCCGAGAGACTCGAACACCGGGGAGCTGTTTTTT	CASPRDSNTGELFF	TRBV18	-	TRBJ2-2	-
TGTGCCAGCAACTACTTAGCGGGAGAAACCCCAGACGAGCAGTACTTC	CASNYLAGETPDEQYF	TRBV2	TRBD2	TRBJ2-7	-
TGCGCCAGCAGCGCCGGAATGAACTACGAGCAGTACTTC	CASSAGMNYEQYF	TRBV5-1	-	TRBJ2-7	-
TGTGCCAGCAGCTTTGAAGTGAACACTGAAGCTTTCTTT	CASSFEVNTEAFF	TRBV7-8	-	TRBJ1-1	-
TGTGCCAGCTCACCTGGGGCGGGAGCTAGAGAGCAGTACTTC	CASSPGAGAREQYF	TRBV18	TRBD2	TRBJ2-7	-
TGTGCCAGCAGTGCCGGCAGGAGGGGCTACGAGCAGTACTTC	CASSAGRRGYEQYF	TRBV2	-	TRBJ2-7	-
TGTGCCTTCAGCCTAGCGGGAGGTTACGCATATACGCAGTATTTT	CAFSLAGGYAYTQYF	TRBV30	TRBD2	TRBJ2-3	-
TGTGCCAGCGGGAGGGGGCTGGGCACCGGGGAGCTGTTTTTT	CASGRGLGTGELFF	TRBV9	-	TRBJ2-2	-
TGTGCCAGCAGCGCCTCCGGATTGCTGAACACTGAAGCTTTCTTT	CASSASGLLNTEAFF	TRBV7-2	-	TRBJ1-1	-
TGTGCCAGCAGCCAACTCGACAGGGGCCGAAACAACTATGGCTACACCTTC	CASSQLDRGRNNYGYTF	TRBV4-2	TRBD1	TRBJ1-2	-
TGCAGCGTTGGGGGACTAGCACTACAGGGGTCCTACAATGAGCAGTTCTTC	CSVGGLALQGSYNEQFF	TRBV29-1	TRBD2	TRBJ2-1	once
TGTGCCAGCAGTCTCAGGGAAATCTATGGCTACACCTTC	CASSLREIYGYTF	TRBV6-1	-	TRBJ1-2	-
TGTGCCAGCAGAGGACTAGCGGGAGTAGATACGCAGTATTTT	CASRGLAGVDTQYF	TRBV2	TRBD2	TRBJ2-3	-
TGTGCCAGCAGCGTGACAGTTGGGAACACTGAAGCTTTCTTT	CASSVTVGNTEAFF	TRBV5-5	-	TRBJ1-1	-
TGTGCCAGCACTATAGCGGGGGGAGAGACCCAGTACTTC	CASTIAGGETQYF	TRBV6-5	TRBD2	TRBJ2-5	-
TGTGCCAGCAGCGTCGATAACAGGGGAGGCACAGATACGCAGTATTTT	CASSVDNRGGTDTQYF	TRBV9	TRBD1	TRBJ2-3	few